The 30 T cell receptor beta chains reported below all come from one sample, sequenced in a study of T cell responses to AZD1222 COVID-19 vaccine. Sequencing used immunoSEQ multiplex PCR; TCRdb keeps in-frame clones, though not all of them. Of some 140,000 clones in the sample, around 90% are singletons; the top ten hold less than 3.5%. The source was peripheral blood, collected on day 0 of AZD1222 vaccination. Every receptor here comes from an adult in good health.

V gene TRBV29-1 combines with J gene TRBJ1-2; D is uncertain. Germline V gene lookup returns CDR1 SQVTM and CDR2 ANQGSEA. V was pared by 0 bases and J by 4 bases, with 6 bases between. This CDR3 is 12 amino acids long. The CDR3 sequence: CSVEDRTYGYTF. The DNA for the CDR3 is TGCAGCGTTGAAGACAGGACCTATGGCTACACCTTC.

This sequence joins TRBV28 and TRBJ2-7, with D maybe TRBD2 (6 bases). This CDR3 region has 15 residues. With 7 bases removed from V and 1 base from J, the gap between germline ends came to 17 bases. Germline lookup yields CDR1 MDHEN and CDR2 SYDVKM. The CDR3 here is CASMTRAQVSYEQYF. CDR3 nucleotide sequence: TGTGCCAGCATGACTAGGGCCCAGGTTTCCTACGAGCAGTACTTC.

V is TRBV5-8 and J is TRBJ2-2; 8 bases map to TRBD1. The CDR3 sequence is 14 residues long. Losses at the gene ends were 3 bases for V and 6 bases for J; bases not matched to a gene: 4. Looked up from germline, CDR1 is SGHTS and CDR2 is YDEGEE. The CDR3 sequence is CASSSGQEAGELFF. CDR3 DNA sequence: TGTGCCAGCAGCTCGGGACAGGAGGCCGGGGAGCTGTTTTTT.

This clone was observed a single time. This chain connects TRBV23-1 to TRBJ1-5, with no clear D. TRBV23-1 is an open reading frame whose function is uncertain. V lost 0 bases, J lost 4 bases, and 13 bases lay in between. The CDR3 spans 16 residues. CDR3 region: CASSQSRHPPNQPQHF. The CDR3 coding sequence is TGCGCCAGCAGTCAATCTAGGCACCCACCTAATCAGCCCCAGCATTTT.

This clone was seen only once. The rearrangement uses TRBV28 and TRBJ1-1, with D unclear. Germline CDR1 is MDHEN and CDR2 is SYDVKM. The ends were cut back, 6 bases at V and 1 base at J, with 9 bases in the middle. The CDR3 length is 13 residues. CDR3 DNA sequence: TGTGCCAGCAGGTCCACCCAGAACACTGAAGCTTTCTTT. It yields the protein CASRSTQNTEAFF.

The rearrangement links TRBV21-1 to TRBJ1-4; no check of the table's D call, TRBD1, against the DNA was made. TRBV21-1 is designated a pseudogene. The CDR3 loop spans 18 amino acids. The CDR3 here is CASSAQRQGAPPNEKLFF. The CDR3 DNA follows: TGTGCCAGCAGCGCACAAAGACAGGGGGCCCCGCCTAATGAAAAACTGTTTTTT.

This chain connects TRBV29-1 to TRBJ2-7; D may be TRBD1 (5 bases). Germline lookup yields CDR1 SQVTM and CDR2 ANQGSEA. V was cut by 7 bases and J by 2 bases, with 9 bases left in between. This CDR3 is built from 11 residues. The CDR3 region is CSGMDTYEQYF. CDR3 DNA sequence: TGCAGCGGAATGGACACCTACGAGCAGTACTTC.

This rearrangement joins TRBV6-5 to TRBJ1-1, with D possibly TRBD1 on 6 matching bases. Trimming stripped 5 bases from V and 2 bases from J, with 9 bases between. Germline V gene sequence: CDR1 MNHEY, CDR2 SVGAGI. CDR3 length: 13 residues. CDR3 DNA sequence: TGTGCCAGCAGTCAGGGGCAAAACACTGAAGCTTTCTTT. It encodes CASSQGQNTEAFF.

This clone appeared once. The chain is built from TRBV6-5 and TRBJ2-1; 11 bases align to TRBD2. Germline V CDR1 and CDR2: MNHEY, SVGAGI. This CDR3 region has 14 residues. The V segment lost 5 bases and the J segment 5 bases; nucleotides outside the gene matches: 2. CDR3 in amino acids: CASSIAGGNNEQFF. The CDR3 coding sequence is TGTGCCAGCAGTATAGCGGGGGGGAACAATGAGCAGTTCTTC.

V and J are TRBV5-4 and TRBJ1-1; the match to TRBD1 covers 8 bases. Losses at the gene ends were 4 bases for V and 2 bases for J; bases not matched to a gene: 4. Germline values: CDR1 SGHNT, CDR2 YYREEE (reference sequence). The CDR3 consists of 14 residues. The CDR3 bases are TGTGCCAGCAGCGCTCAGGGGGCAAACACTGAAGCTTTCTTT. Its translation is CASSAQGANTEAFF. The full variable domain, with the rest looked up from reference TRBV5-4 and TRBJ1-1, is ETGVTQSPTHLIKTRGQQVTLRCSSQSGHNTVSWYQQALGQGPQFIFQYYREEENGRGNFPPRFSGLQFPNYSSELNVNALELDDSALYLCASSAQGANTEAFFGQGTRLTVV.

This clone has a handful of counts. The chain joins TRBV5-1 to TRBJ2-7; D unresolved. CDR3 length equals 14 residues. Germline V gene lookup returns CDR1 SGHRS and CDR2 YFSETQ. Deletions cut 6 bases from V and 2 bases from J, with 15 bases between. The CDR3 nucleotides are TGCGCCAGCAAACCCCAGACGGGTGCCTACGAGCAGTACTTC. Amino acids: CASKPQTGAYEQYF.

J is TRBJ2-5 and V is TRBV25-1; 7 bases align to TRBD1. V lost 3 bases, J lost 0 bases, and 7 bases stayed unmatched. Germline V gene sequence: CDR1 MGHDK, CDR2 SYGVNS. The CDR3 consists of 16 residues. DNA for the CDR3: TGTGCCAGCAGTGATCCCGAGACAGGGTACCAAGAGACCCAGTACTTC. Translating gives CASSDPETGYQETQYF. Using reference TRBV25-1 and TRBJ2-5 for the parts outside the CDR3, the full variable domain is EADIYQTPRYLVIGTGKKITLECSQTMGHDKMYWYQQDPGMELHLIHYSYGVNSTEKGDLSSESTVSRIRTEHFPLTLESARPSHTSQYLCASSDPETGYQETQYFGPGTRLLVL.

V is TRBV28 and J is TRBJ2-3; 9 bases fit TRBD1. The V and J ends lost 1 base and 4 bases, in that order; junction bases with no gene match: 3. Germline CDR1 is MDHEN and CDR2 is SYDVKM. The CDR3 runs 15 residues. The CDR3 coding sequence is TGTGCCAGCAGTTTATCCACAGGGGGCGCAGATACGCAGTATTTT. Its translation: CASSLSTGGADTQYF.

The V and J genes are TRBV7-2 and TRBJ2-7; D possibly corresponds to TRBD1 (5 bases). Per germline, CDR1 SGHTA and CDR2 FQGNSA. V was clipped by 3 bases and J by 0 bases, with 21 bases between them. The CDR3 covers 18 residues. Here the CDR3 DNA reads TGTGCCAGCAGCTTGGGGCCTTATGGAGCAACAAGCTCCTACGAGCAGTACTTC. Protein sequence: CASSLGPYGATSSYEQYF.

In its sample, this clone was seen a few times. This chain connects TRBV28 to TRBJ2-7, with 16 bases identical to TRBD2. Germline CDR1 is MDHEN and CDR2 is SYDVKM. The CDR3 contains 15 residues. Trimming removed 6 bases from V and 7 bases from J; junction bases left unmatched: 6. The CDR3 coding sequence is TGTGCCAGCAGAAGGGGACTAGCGGGGGGGCAGGAGCAGTACTTC. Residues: CASRRGLAGGQEQYF.

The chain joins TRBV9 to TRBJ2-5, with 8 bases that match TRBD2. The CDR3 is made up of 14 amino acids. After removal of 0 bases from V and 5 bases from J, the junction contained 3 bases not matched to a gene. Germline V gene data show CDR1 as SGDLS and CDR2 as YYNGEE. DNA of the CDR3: TGTGCCAGCAGCGTAGCGGGACTAGGGGAGACCCAGTACTTC. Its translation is CASSVAGLGETQYF.

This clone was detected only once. The CDR3 sequence: CATSDLREGGNQPQHF. The CDR3 DNA sequence: TGTGCCACCAGTGATTTGCGGGAGGGGGGCAATCAGCCCCAGCATTTT. The chain is built from TRBV24-1 and TRBJ1-5; tentative D call: TRBD1 (6 bases). Per the germline V gene, CDR1 is KGHDR and CDR2 is SFDVKD. The CDR3 extends over 16 amino acids. Between the trimmed V and J ends, which lost 0 bases and 2 bases, there was a span of 10 bases.

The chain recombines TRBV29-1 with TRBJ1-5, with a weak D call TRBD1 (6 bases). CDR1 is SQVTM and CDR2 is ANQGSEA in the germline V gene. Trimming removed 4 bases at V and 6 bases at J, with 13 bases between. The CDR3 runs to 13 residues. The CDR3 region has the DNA TGCAGCGTTGGTGCAGGGGCCAGTCAGCCCCAGCATTTT. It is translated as CSVGAGASQPQHF.

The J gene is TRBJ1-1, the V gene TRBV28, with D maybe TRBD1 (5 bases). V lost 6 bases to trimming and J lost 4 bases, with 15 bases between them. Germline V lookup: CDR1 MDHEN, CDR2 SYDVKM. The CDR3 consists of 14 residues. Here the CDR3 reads CASSPLWGTTEAFF. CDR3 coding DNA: TGTGCCAGCAGCCCTCTCTGGGGGACCACTGAAGCTTTCTTT.

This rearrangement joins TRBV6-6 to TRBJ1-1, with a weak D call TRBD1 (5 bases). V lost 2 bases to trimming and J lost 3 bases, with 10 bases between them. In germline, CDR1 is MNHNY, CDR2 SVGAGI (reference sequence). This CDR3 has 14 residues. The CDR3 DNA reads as TGTGCCAGCAGTTACAGCGGGGGGGACACTGAAGCTTTCTTT. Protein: CASSYSGGDTEAFF.

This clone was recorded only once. The CDR3 sequence is CASSLGSYSGTGAGYGYTF. DNA for the CDR3: TGTGCCAGCAGCTTAGGCTCTTACAGCGGGACAGGGGCTGGGTATGGCTACACCTTC. The rearrangement links TRBV13 to TRBJ1-2, with 10 bases that match TRBD1. The CDR3 runs 19 residues. The germline gives CDR1 PRHDT, CDR2 FYEKMQ (reference sequence). Unmatched junction bases numbered 15, after V lost 0 bases and J lost 5 bases. Based on the CDR3 plus reference TRBV13 and TRBJ1-2, the full variable domain is AAGVIQSPRHLIKEKRETATLKCYPIPRHDTVYWYQQGPGQDPQFLISFYEKMQSDKGSIPDRFSAQQFSDYHSELNMSSLELGDSALYFCASSLGSYSGTGAGYGYTFGSGTRLTVV.

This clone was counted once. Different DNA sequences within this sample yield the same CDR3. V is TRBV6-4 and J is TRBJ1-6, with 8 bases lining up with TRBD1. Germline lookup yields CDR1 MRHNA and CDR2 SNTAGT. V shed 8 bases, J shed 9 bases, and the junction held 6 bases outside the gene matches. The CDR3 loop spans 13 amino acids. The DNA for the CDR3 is TGTGCCAGCCGACAGGGGCTAGGTTCACCCCTCCACTTT. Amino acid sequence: CASRQGLGSPLHF.

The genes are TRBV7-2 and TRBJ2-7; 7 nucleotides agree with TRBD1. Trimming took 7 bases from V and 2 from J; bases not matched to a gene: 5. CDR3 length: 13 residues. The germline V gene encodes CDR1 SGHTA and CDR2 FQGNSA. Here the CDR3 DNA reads TGTGCCAGCAACTCAGGGACAGCCTACGAGCAGTACTTC. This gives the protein CASNSGTAYEQYF.

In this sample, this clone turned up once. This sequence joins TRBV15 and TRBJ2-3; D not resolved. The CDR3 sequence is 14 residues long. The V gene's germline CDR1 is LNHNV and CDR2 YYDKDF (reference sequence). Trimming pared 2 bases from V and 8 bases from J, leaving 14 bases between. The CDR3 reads CATSRSVDLVTQYF. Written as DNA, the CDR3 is TGTGCCACCAGCAGATCCGTTGATCTTGTTACGCAGTATTTT.

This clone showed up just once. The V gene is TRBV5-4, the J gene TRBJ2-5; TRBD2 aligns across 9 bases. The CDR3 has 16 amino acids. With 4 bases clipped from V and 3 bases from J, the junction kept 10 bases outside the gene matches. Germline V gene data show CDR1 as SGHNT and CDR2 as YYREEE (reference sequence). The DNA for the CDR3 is TGTGCCAGCAGCATGGCGGGGGGGGCCTTGGAAGAGACCCAGTACTTC. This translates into CASSMAGGALEETQYF.

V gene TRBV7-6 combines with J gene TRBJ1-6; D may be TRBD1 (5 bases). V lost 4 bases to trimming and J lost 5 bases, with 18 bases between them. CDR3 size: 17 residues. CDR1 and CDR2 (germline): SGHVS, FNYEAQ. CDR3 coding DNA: TGTGCCAGCAGCTCCATCGGGGCATCAGGGAATAATTCACCCCTCCACTTT. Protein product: CASSSIGASGNNSPLHF. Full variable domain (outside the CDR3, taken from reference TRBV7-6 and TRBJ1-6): GAGVSQSPRYKVTKRGQDVALRCDPISGHVSLYWYRQALGQGPEFLTYFNYEAQQDKSGLPNDRFSAERPEGSISTLTIQRTEQRDSAMYRCASSSIGASGNNSPLHFGNGTRLTVT.

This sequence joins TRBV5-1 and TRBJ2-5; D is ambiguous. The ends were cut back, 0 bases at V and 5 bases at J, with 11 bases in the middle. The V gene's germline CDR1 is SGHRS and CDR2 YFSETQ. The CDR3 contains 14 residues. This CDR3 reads CASSLGSGWETQYF. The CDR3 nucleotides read TGCGCCAGCAGCTTGGGTTCGGGCTGGGAGACCCAGTACTTC.

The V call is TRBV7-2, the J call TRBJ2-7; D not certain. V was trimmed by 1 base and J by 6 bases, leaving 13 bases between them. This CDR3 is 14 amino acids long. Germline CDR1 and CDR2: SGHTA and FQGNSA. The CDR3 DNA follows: TGTGCCAGCAGCTTAGGAAGTTTGAAAGCCGAGCAGTACTTC. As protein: CASSLGSLKAEQYF.

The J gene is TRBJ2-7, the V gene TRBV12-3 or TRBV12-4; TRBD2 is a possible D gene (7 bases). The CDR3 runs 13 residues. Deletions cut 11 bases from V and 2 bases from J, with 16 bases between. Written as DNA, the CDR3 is TGTGCCTCTGGGGGGGGCTCAACCTACGAGCAGTACTTC. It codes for CASGGGSTYEQYF.

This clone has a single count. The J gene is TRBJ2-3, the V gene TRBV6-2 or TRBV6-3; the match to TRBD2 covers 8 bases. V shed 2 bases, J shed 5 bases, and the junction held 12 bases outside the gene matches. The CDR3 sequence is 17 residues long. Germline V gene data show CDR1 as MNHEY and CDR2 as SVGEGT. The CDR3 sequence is CASSYRTSLLSRDTQYF. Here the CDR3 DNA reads TGTGCCAGCAGTTACCGGACTAGCCTGCTCTCTAGAGATACGCAGTATTTT.